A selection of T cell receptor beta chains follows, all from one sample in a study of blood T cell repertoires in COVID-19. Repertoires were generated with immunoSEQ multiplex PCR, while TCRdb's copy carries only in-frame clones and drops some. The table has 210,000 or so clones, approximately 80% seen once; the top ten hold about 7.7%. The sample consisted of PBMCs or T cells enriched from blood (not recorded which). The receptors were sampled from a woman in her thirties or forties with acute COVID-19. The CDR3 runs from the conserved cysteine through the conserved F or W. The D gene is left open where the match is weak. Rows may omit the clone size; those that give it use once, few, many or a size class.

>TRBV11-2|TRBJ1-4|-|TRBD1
CASSLGNRGNEKLFF
TGTGCCAGCAGCTTAGGGAACAGGGGTAATGAAAAACTGTTTTTT
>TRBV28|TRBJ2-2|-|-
CASSMDSWGLNTGELFF
TGTGCCAGCAGTATGGACTCGTGGGGATTGAACACCGGGGAGCTGTTTTTT
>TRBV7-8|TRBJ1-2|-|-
CASSLGGDYTF
TGTGCCAGCAGCTTAGGAGGTGACTACACCTTC
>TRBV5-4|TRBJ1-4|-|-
CASSLAGDGEKLFF
TGTGCCAGCAGCTTGGCGGGGGATGGTGAAAAACTGTTTTTT
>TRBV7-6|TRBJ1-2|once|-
CASSLGGSGAIYGYTF
TGTGCCAGCAGCTTAGGAGGGTCAGGGGCGATCTATGGCTACACCTTC
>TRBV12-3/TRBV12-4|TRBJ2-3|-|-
CASNLDSTDTQYF
TGTGCCAGCAACCTAGACTCCACAGATACGCAGTATTTT
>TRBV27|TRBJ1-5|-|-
CASSLNRINQPQHF
TGTGCCAGCAGTTTGAACAGAATCAATCAGCCCCAGCATTTT
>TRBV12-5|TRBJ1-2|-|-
CASGQGSGYGYTF
TGTGCTAGTGGGCAGGGTAGTGGCTATGGCTACACCTTC
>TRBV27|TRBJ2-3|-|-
CASSLGPSSDTQYF
TGTGCCAGCAGTTTAGGGCCCTCATCAGATACGCAGTATTTT
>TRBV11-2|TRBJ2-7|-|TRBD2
CASSTLAGVSEQYF
TGTGCCAGCAGCACACTAGCGGGAGTTTCCGAGCAGTACTTC
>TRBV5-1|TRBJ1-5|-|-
CASSLSGLEQPQHF
TGCGCCAGCAGCTTATCAGGCCTCGAGCAGCCCCAGCATTTT
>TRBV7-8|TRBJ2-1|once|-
CASSLAGVKFF
TGTGCCAGCAGCTTAGCGGGAGTAAAGTTCTTC
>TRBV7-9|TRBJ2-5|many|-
CASNRPGVASRNPETQYF
TGTGCCAGCAACCGGCCAGGGGTCGCTAGCCGAAATCCAGAGACCCAGTACTTC
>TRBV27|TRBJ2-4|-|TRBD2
CASSSPGLAGGPGNIQYF
TGTGCCAGCAGTTCTCCGGGACTAGCGGGGGGGCCTGGAAACATTCAGTACTTC
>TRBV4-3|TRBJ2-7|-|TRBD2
CASSQDPGREHEQYF
TGCGCCAGCAGCCAAGATCCCGGGAGGGAACACGAGCAGTACTTC
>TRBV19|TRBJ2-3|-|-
CASKTTTSTDTQYF
TGTGCCAGTAAGACGACTACAAGCACAGATACGCAGTATTTT
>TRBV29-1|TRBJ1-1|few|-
CSVVRQTNTEAFF
TGCAGCGTTGTACGACAAACTAACACTGAAGCTTTCTTT
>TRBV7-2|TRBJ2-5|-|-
CASSPVWAGETQYF
TGTGCCAGCAGCCCCGTATGGGCAGGGGAGACCCAGTACTTC
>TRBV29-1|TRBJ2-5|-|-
CSVDVYYF
TGCAGCGTTGACGTCTACTACTTC
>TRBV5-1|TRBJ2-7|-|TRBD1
CASSLMQGAPYEQYF
TGCGCCAGCAGCTTAATGCAGGGGGCCCCCTACGAGCAGTACTTC
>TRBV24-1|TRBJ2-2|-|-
CATLQGTTGELFF
TGTGCCACCTTACAGGGTACCACCGGGGAGCTGTTTTTT
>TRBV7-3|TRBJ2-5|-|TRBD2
CASSFRLAGEETQYF
TGTGCCAGCAGCTTTAGACTAGCGGGGGAGGAGACCCAGTACTTC
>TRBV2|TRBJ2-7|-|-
CASSEAKDNRYEQYF
TGTGCCAGCAGTGAAGCGAAGGACAACAGGTACGAGCAGTACTTC
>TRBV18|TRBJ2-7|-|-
CASGDRTLSTYEQYF
TGTGCCAGCGGAGACAGGACCTTATCAACCTACGAGCAGTACTTC
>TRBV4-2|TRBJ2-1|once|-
CASSQDTGTYNEQFF
TGTGCCAGCAGCCAAGACACAGGGACCTACAATGAGCAGTTCTTC
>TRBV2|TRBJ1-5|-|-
CASSEDLSGVGQPQHF
TGTGCCAGCAGTGAAGACCTGTCAGGGGTAGGTCAGCCCCAGCATTTT
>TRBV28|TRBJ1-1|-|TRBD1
CASSNRDRVLRTEAFF
TGTGCCAGCAGTAACCGGGACAGGGTGTTACGCACTGAAGCTTTCTTT
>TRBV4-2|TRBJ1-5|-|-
CASSPLDRQNQPQHF
TGTGCCAGCAGCCCCCTAGACAGGCAGAATCAGCCCCAGCATTTT
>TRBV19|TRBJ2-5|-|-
CGTDETQYF
TGTGGGACAGATGAGACCCAGTACTTC
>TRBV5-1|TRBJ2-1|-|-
CASSLEQTYNNEQFF
TGCGCCAGCAGCTTGGAACAGACCTACAACAATGAGCAGTTCTTC
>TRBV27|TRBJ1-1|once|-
CASSLAAVGEAFF
TGTGCCAGCAGTTTGGCGGCGGTAGGTGAAGCTTTCTTT
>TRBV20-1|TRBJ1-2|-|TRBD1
CSASQTGSGGYTF
TGCAGTGCTAGTCAGACAGGGTCGGGAGGCTACACCTTC
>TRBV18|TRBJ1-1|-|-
CASSPNTNTEAFF
TGTGCCAGCTCACCAAACACAAACACTGAAGCTTTCTTT
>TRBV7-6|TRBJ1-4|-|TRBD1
CASSPRTGYEKLFF
TGTGCCAGCAGCCCGCGGACAGGGTATGAAAAACTGTTTTTT
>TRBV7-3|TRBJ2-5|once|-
CASSSVDQETQYF
TGTGCCAGCAGCTCCGTTGACCAAGAGACCCAGTACTTC
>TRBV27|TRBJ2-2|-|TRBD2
CASSLRLPSGGAATGELFF
TGTGCCAGCAGTTTACGGTTGCCTAGCGGGGGGGCGGCCACCGGGGAGCTGTTTTTT
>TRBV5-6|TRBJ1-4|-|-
CASSRGTTNEKLFF
TGTGCCAGCAGCCGAGGGACAACTAATGAAAAACTGTTTTTT
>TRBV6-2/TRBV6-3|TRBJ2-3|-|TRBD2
CASSYRLAEPLGPPDTQYF
TGTGCCAGCAGTTATCGGCTAGCGGAGCCGCTCGGACCCCCAGATACGCAGTATTTT
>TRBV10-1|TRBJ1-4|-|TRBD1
CAHTRGGERSNEKLFF
TGCGCCCATACCAGAGGGGGCGAGAGGTCTAATGAAAAACTGTTTTTT
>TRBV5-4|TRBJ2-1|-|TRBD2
CASSSQRGGPDEQFF
TGTGCCAGCAGCTCCCAGCGGGGGGGCCCCGATGAGCAGTTCTTC
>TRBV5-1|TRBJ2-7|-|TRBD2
CASSPRGVEHEQYF
TGCGCCAGCAGCCCCCGGGGGGTCGAGCACGAGCAGTACTTC